This note documents a single T cell receptor beta chain sequence. The antigen remains undetermined. The entry originates in a study of beta chain features in type 1 diabetes. Findings of the study overall: The study found that naive, central memory and Treg TCRB repertoires appeared more similar in patients than in healthy donors. Among type 1 diabetes patients, VDJ junctions had fewer insertions and more deletions. Within each of all four CD4+ subsets, Type 1 diabetes patients had TCRB CDR3s that were moderately but significantly shorter.

TCRB transcripts that were expressed got sequenced, as all of the isolated RNA had been reverse transcribed. Measured with immunoSEQ multiplex PCR; TCRdb has only the in-frame clones, and not every one. The sample yields approximately 38,000 clones, around 48% seen once. The sequenced sample consisted of central memory CD4+ T cells from blood. The TCR sequence derives from a woman between 18 and 29 years old in good health.

In DNA form, the CDR3 reads TGTGCCAGCAACCCGAGGGACAGCTTTTCGGGGGGCTACACCTTC. Its protein product is CASNPRDSFSGGYTF. The rearrangement uses TRBV5-4 and TRBJ1-2, with 7 bases lining up with TRBD1. V was clipped by 6 bases and J by 8 bases; unmatched bases: 16. The CDR3 is 15 residues long. CDR1 and CDR2 from the germline V gene are SGHNT and YYREEE (reference sequence).